This T cell receptor (beta chain) derives from a study of tumor and adjacent non-tumor tissue in lung cancer. A word on this clonotype: Its cognate antigen is unknown.

General study findings and limits: Higher tumor TCR diversity was associated with shorter survival.

A modified ARM-PCR protocol with three rounds of nested PCR amplified TCRbeta. Via MiXCR, TCRdb re-called the multiplex PCR reads, giving one row per CDR3 protein. The sample consists of about 80,000 distinct CDR3 sequences, around two thirds of them appearing once. This sample's RNA came from whole unsorted tissue. Looked up from germline, CDR1 is SGHAT and CDR2 is FQDESV (reference sequence). This CDR3 contains 15 residues. Deletions cut 6 bases from V and 4 bases from J, with 18 bases between. The chain recombines TRBV11-1 with TRBJ1-1, with TRBD1 as a possible D gene (5 bases). This receptor was taken from a woman aged 70-85 years with non-small cell lung cancer. Sample: lung tumor tissue. CDR3 sequence: CASSSRAGPSTEAFF. The CDR3 DNA reads TGTGCCAGCAGTAGTCGGGCAGGGCCATCCACTGAAGCTTTCTTT.